The source of this T cell receptor beta chain is a study of T cells after yellow fever vaccination (dated by TCRdb to the late 2010s). About the investigation overall: Libraries from fractions with low cell numbers were prepared with the SMART-Seq v4 Ultra Low Input RNA kit. Bulk TCR alpha and beta repertoires were sequenced longitudinally to track T-cell clones before and after primary and booster YFV17D yellow fever vaccination. Two healthy male donors, one aged 18 to 29 and one aged 30 to 40 years, made up the cohort. Blood was collected at multiple timepoints before and after primary and secondary immunization, and bulk PBMC replicates and cell subsets were isolated. On the study overall, not on this receptor specifically: Only two donors were included in the study, so the extent to which the findings can be generalized is limited. A small fraction of clonotypes showed up in both the CD4 and CD8 compartments, probably as a result of convergent recombination. Most clones expanded after primary vaccination were re-detected after the booster (about 96% of CD4 and approximately 88% of CD8), suggesting broad memory maintenance. Compared with the primary T-cell response, the secondary T-cell response was weaker but faster, peaking on day 5 rather than day 15. Computational filtering was required because FACS-sorted repertoires could contain abundant contaminating clonotypes from the bulk population.

Many counts were recorded for this clonotype. Its antigen is not yet known. One base away there is no much larger clone; base qualities are not given. TCR cDNA was synthesized by 5'RACE template switching, through which a universal primer site and unique molecular identifiers were introduced. Priming for cDNA synthesis came from both the TCR alpha and TCR beta constant segments. Library amplification involved two PCR steps, and the second step added sample barcodes and sequencing adapters. Sequencing of libraries was performed on Illumina HiSeq 2500 (2x100 bp) or NovaSeq (2x150 bp). In the authors' own workflow: MIGEC was used to demultiplex reads and collapse the reads into UMI consensus sequences, and MiXCR was used for V(D)J alignment. Using edgeR on replicate PBMC samples, clonotypes were called vaccine-responding if FDR was below 0.01 and the log2 fold change was above 5 up to day 15. Bulk clonotypes were assigned CD4 or CD8 identity according to which sequenced CD4 or CD8 repertoire held them at higher abundance. TCRdb ran its own pipeline on the public reads, namely fastp trimming at Q25 and MiXCR clone calling, and kept in-frame beta chains. CDR3 protein sequences are deduplicated, and each keeps its most common genes and DNA. These V and J calls originate from TCRdb's pipeline instead of the authors' own analysis. The sample data list 300,000 to 400,000 distinct CDR3 sequences, and 8.7% of these were observed just once. Clones ranked in the top ten supply more than 15% of the sample.

The sample's treatment or condition label is to be understood as: live attenuated yellow fever vaccine strain. At each blood-draw timepoint, two biological replicates of bulk PBMCs were collected. A standard Ficoll-Paque protocol was used to isolate PBMCs from peripheral blood. TriZol was used to extract RNA from bulk PBMCs, CD4 and CD8 fractions, and dextramer-positive and dextramer-negative fractions. The TCR was taken from a man aged 18 to 30 who received the YFV17D yellow fever vaccine. This material consisted of PBMCs, taken on the day of the first yellow fever vaccination.

The CDR3 has the sequence CASSSGGSNEQFF. The nucleotides are TGTGCCAGCAGTTCGGGGGGGAGCAATGAGCAGTTCTTC. The V and J segments used are TRBV6-2 or TRBV6-3 and TRBJ2-1; 8 of the junction bases match TRBD2. In the germline V gene, CDR1 corresponds to MNHEY and CDR2 to SVGEGT. V and J are trimmed by 4 bases and 6 bases, and the gene matches miss 2 bases of the junction. From the cysteine through the phenylalanine, the CDR3 covers 13 amino acids. Kept here is only the CDR3 DNA, which spans 39 bases and is read in frame from base 1.